Following are 8 T cell receptor beta chains from one sample sequenced in a study of blood T cell repertoires in COVID-19. Here immunoSEQ multiplex PCR was the method, and the copy in TCRdb shows in-frame clones only, minus some. The table lists 150,000 to 200,000 clones, about 89% of them singletons, with roughly 2.5% in the top ten. Sequenced: peripheral blood. All receptors derive from a middle-aged man with active or convalescent COVID-19.

The V and J genes are TRBV12-3 or TRBV12-4 and TRBJ1-6; 7 nucleotides line up with TRBD1. The ends lost 6 bases at V and 10 bases at J; junction bases unmatched: 6. The CDR3 length is 13 residues. CDR3 loop: CASRQGVESPLHF. In DNA form, the CDR3 reads TGTGCCAGCAGGCAGGGGGTTGAATCACCCCTCCACTTT.

The chain combines TRBV5-5 with TRBJ2-7, with D maybe TRBD1 (5 bases). This CDR3 region has 14 residues. CDR1 SGHKS and CDR2 YYEKEE come from the germline V gene (reference sequence). Deletions cut 4 bases from V and 4 bases from J, with 15 bases between. The CDR3 sequence is CASSQARVPYEQYF. In DNA, the CDR3 is TGTGCCAGCAGCCAAGCCAGGGTCCCGTACGAGCAGTACTTC.

This sequence joins TRBV21-1 and TRBJ1-5; TRBD1, the D gene given by the table, was not confirmed from the DNA. TRBV21-1 constitutes a pseudogene. This CDR3 has 14 amino acids. Here the CDR3 reads CASSILTGRQPQHF. For the CDR3, the DNA is TGTGCCAGCAGCATTTTGACAGGGCGTCAGCCCCAGCATTTT.

This clone has a single count. The chain uses TRBV18 and TRBJ2-6; 8 bases are shared with TRBD2. V shed 1 base and J 0 bases; nucleotides not matched to a gene: 2. CDR1 and CDR2 (germline): KGHSH, LQKENI. The CDR3 loop spans 17 amino acids. CDR3 region: CASSPLAGYSGANVLTF. As DNA, the CDR3 is TGTGCCAGCTCACCACTAGCGGGGTACTCTGGGGCCAACGTCCTGACTTTC.

V and J are TRBV10-3 and TRBJ1-2; D might be TRBD1 (5 bases). This CDR3 is 15 amino acids long. V was pared by 2 bases and J by 0 bases, with 10 bases between. CDR1 is ENHRY, CDR2 SYGVKD, per germline. The DNA for the CDR3 is TGTGCCATCAGTGAGGGCCAGGGCCCTAACTATGGCTACACCTTC. Its translation: CAISEGQGPNYGYTF.

The rearrangement uses TRBV7-2 and TRBJ2-2; a possible D gene is TRBD1 (6 bases). V was clipped by 0 bases and J by 7 bases, with 6 bases between them. Germline V CDR1 and CDR2: SGHTA, FQGNSA. This CDR3 contains 13 residues. The CDR3 region is CASSLAGGGELFF. The CDR3 DNA reads TGTGCCAGCAGCTTAGCAGGGGGCGGGGAGCTGTTTTTT.

The gene calls are TRBV27 and TRBJ2-3; 7 bases fit TRBD2. CDR1 MNHEY and CDR2 SMNVEV come from the germline V gene (reference sequence). V gave up 1 base and J gave up 0 bases; unmatched junction bases: 4. The CDR3 spans 16 residues. This chain's CDR3 is CASSLLSRESTDTQYF. CDR3 DNA: TGTGCCAGCAGTTTATTGTCGCGGGAGAGCACAGATACGCAGTATTTT.

The chain combines TRBV5-1 with TRBJ2-3, with TRBD2 matching 12 bases. V trimming: 4 bases; J trimming: 5 bases; junction bases outside the gene matches: 8. The CDR3 totals 16 residues. Germline V gene data show CDR1 as SGHRS and CDR2 as YFSETQ. This CDR3 reads CASSASSGGAIDTQYF. CDR3 DNA sequence: TGCGCCAGCAGCGCCTCTAGCGGGGGGGCGATAGATACGCAGTATTTT. The entire variable domain, with the rest obtained from reference TRBV5-1 and TRBJ2-3, is as follows: KAGVTQTPRYLIKTRGQQVTLSCSPISGHRSVSWYQQTPGQGLQFLFEYFSETQRNKGNFPGRFSGRQFSNSRSEMNVSTLELGDSALYLCASSASSGGAIDTQYFGPGTRLTVL.